The entry below describes one TCR beta chain. This CDR3 spans 14 amino acids. The ends were cut back, 5 bases at V and 0 bases at J, with 11 bases in the middle. In germline, CDR1 is LGHNA, CDR2 YNFKEQ. This sample was taken from a study of T cell changes during pregnancy in multiple sclerosis. This table comes from immunoSEQ multiplex PCR, and its TCRdb copy is limited to in-frame clones, with some not included. The profile shows about 64,000 clones, about nine tenths of them singletons. This specimen was peripheral blood, taken in the second trimester of pregnancy. The TCR comes from a female donor with multiple sclerosis, enrolled in a pregnancy study. The V call is TRBV4-2, the J call TRBJ2-7; D is uncertain. CDR3 sequence (DNA): TGTGCCAGCAGCGCCTCGGAGAGCTCCTACGAGCAGTACTTC. Translating gives CASSASESSYEQYF.